The 24 T cell receptor beta chains presented below share a single source sample, sequenced in a study of blood T cell repertoires in COVID-19 (dated by TCRdb to 2020 to 2022). Receptor libraries were prepared by the immunoSEQ multiplex PCR assay. In TCRdb, the immuneACCESS table is reduced to in-frame sequences with V and J assigned. These tables do not hold every clone; where another copy was compared, an unresolved V gene accounts for under half, and the others remain unexplained. The sample includes hundreds of thousands of clones, with 70% to 90% observed a single time. Together, the top ten hold approximately 8.3% of the sample. The sequenced sample was PBMCs or T cells enriched from blood (not recorded which). The receptors shown here come from a woman in her sixties or seventies who had recovered from COVID-19.

This chain joins TRBV4-1 and TRBJ2-1, with 9 positions matching TRBD1. Germline V gene lookup returns CDR1 MGHRA and CDR2 YSYEKL. V lost 2 bases and J lost 7; bases outside the gene matches: 3. This CDR3 contains 14 residues. CDR3 DNA: TGCGCCAGCAGCCAAACTGACAGGGGGAATGAGCAGTTCTTC. It codes for CASSQTDRGNEQFF.

On this clone: Relative to the germline gene, one junction end is altered; a read error may explain this. The chain uses TRBV19 and TRBJ1-2; D is unresolved. Germline CDR1 and CDR2: LNHDA and SQIVND (reference sequence). The CDR3 totals 11 residues. CDR3 protein: CASSTGWLLLF. In nucleotides, the CDR3 is TGTGCCAGTAGTACTGGTTGGTTGTTACTCTTC.

The rearrangement joins TRBV6-5 to TRBJ1-1; weak D call: TRBD1 (5 bases). The germline V gene encodes CDR1 MNHEY and CDR2 SVGAGI. This CDR3 is 13 amino acids long. Trimming took off 8 bases at V and 4 bases at J, with 14 bases between the two ends. The CDR3 DNA reads as TGTGCCAGCGCTTGGGGCGGGGGCACTGAAGCTTTCTTT. Its translation: CASAWGGGTEAFF.

The J gene is TRBJ2-7, the V gene TRBV5-1, with D possibly being TRBD2 (6 bases). With 0 bases removed from V and 3 bases from J, the gap between germline ends came to 10 bases. The V gene's germline CDR1 is SGHRS and CDR2 YFSETQ. The CDR3 is 14 amino acids. CDR3 nucleotides: TGCGCCAGCAGCTTGGTCGGGGGAGACTACGAGCAGTACTTC. It translates to CASSLVGGDYEQYF.

This clone was detected once. The rearrangement joins TRBV3-1 (or the pseudogene TRBV3-2) to TRBJ1-3; D is possibly TRBD1 (5 bases). From germline, CDR1 is LGHDT and CDR2 YNNKEL (reference sequence). The CDR3 extends over 14 amino acids. V lost 3 bases and J 7 bases, leaving 13 bases between the germline ends. The CDR3 protein is CASSHGRAVNTIYF. DNA for the CDR3: TGTGCCAGCAGCCACGGCAGGGCGGTCAACACCATATATTTT.

This clone appeared a few times. Additional DNA sequences in this sample encode the identical CDR3. The rearrangement links TRBV18 to TRBJ2-3, with TRBD1 matching over 7 bases. The CDR3 is made up of 14 amino acids. After removal of 4 bases from V and 1 base from J, the junction contained 2 bases not matched to a gene. The germline CDR1 and CDR2 sequences are KGHSH and LQKENI. The CDR3 is CASSQGAGTDTQYF. CDR3 DNA sequence: TGTGCCAGCTCACAGGGGGCTGGCACAGATACGCAGTATTTT. Complete variable domain (other parts from reference TRBV18 and TRBJ2-3): NAGVMQNPRHLVRRRGQEARLRCSPMKGHSHVYWYRQLPEEGLKFMVYLQKENIIDESGMPKERFSAEFPKEGPSILRIQQVVRGDSAAYFCASSQGAGTDTQYFGPGTRLTVL.

CDR3 amino acids: CSVLGVNTGELFF. The DNA for the CDR3 is TGCAGCGTTTTAGGGGTCAACACCGGGGAGCTGTTTTTT. The V and J genes are TRBV29-1 and TRBJ2-2, with D maybe TRBD1 (5 bases). The length of the CDR3 is 13 residues. V dropped 5 bases and J dropped 2 bases, with 9 bases sitting between them. CDR1 and CDR2 (germline): SQVTM, ANQGSEA.

The rearrangement joins TRBV29-1 to TRBJ1-1; a possible D gene is TRBD1 (5 bases). CDR1 and CDR2 (germline): SQVTM, ANQGSEA. Trimming took 6 bases from V and 1 from J, leaving 15 bases between them. This CDR3 is 14 amino acids long. The CDR3: CSVAPSGGNTEAFF. In DNA form, the CDR3 reads TGCAGCGTCGCCCCATCGGGGGGGAACACTGAAGCTTTCTTT.

On this clone: The sample contains more than one DNA sequence encoding this CDR3. The V call is TRBV18, the J call TRBJ1-3; no clear D. Germline CDR1 is KGHSH and CDR2 is LQKENI. V lost 2 bases and J 0 bases, leaving 5 bases between the germline ends. The CDR3 runs to 14 residues. The CDR3 loop reads CASSPLSSGNTIYF. The CDR3 DNA reads as TGTGCCAGCTCACCATTGAGCTCTGGAAACACCATATATTTT.

The chain employs TRBV3-1 (or the pseudogene TRBV3-2) and TRBJ2-7; 9 nucleotides line up with TRBD1. Germline loops: CDR1 LGHDT, CDR2 YNNKEL (reference sequence). The J segment lost 4 bases and the V segment lost 4 bases, leaving 8 bases of the junction unmatched. This CDR3 has 15 amino acids. The CDR3 loop is CASSLRTGGSYEQYV. The CDR3, as DNA: TGTGCCAGCAGCCTCCGAACAGGGGGCTCTTACGAGCAGTACGTC.

The chain carries TRBV19 and TRBJ1-1; TRBD1 agrees at 7 bases. The germline gives CDR1 LNHDA, CDR2 SQIVND (reference sequence). V trimming: 7 bases; J trimming: 4 bases; junction bases outside the gene matches: 9. The CDR3 spans 14 residues. In DNA form, the CDR3 reads TGTGCCAGTACCGTGACAGGGATCGGCACTGAAGCTTTCTTT. It yields the protein CASTVTGIGTEAFF.

The V gene is TRBV2, the J gene TRBJ1-5; D might be TRBD1 (6 bases). CDR3 size: 14 residues. Germline assignment: CDR1 SNHLY and CDR2 FYNNEI. Trimming removed 1 base at V and 4 bases at J, with 8 bases between. The CDR3 DNA is TGTGCCAGCAGTGAAGGGCAGGGGAATCAGCCCCAGCATTTT. Protein sequence: CASSEGQGNQPQHF.

The DNA for the CDR3 is TGTGCCAGCAGCCTGACACTAGCGGGGGTCCACAATGAGCAGTTCTTC. Amino acids: CASSLTLAGVHNEQFF. V gene TRBV2 combines with J gene TRBJ2-1; 11 bases line up with TRBD2. CDR1 SNHLY and CDR2 FYNNEI come from the germline V gene. The CDR3 contains 16 residues. The ends lost 6 bases at V and 5 bases at J; junction bases unmatched: 9.

This rearrangement joins TRBV18 to TRBJ2-3; D is unresolved. The CDR3 is made up of 12 amino acids. Germline V gene data show CDR1 as KGHSH and CDR2 as LQKENI. V was cut by 3 bases and J by 7 bases, with 8 bases left in between. The CDR3 protein is CASSPELNTQYF. The CDR3 coding sequence is TGTGCCAGCTCACCCGAGTTAAATACGCAGTATTTT. Using reference TRBV18 and TRBJ2-3 for the parts outside the CDR3, the full variable domain is NAGVMQNPRHLVRRRGQEARLRCSPMKGHSHVYWYRQLPEEGLKFMVYLQKENIIDESGMPKERFSAEFPKEGPSILRIQQVVRGDSAAYFCASSPELNTQYFGPGTRLTVL.

This clone has only one observation. The chain recombines TRBV6-2 or TRBV6-3 with TRBJ1-5, with TRBD1 matching over 7 bases. V lost 2 bases, J lost 2 bases, and 15 bases stayed unmatched. This CDR3 region has 19 residues. Germline CDR1 is MNHEY and CDR2 is SVGEGT. In DNA, the CDR3 is TGTGCCAGCAGTTACAGCCCAACCGGGACAGCCTTGGGCAATCAGCCCCAGCATTTT. Its protein product is CASSYSPTGTALGNQPQHF.

The chain recombines TRBV7-7 with TRBJ1-1, with a weak D call TRBD1 (5 bases). Germline V gene lookup returns CDR1 SSHAT and CDR2 FNYEAQ (reference sequence). CDR3 size: 15 residues. V was pared by 5 bases and J by 4 bases, with 17 bases between. CDR3 amino acids: CASSQANNRRTEAFF. The DNA for the CDR3 is TGTGCCAGCAGCCAAGCAAATAACAGGCGCACTGAAGCTTTCTTT. Based on the CDR3 plus reference TRBV7-7 and TRBJ1-1, the full variable domain is GAGVSQSPRYKVTKRGQDVTLRCDPISSHATLYWYQQALGQGPEFLTYFNYEAQPDKSGLPSDRFSAERPEGSISTLTIQRTEQRDSAMYRCASSQANNRRTEAFFGQGTRLTVV.

This sequence joins TRBV27 and TRBJ1-5; D is unresolved. Germline lookup yields CDR1 MNHEY and CDR2 SMNVEV (reference sequence). This CDR3 is 13 amino acids long. V lost 6 bases to trimming and J lost 2 bases, with 8 bases between them. CDR3 region: CASRNRGNQPQHF. The CDR3 DNA is TGTGCCAGCAGGAACCGGGGCAATCAGCCCCAGCATTTT.

The V call is TRBV5-1, the J call TRBJ1-1; D unclear. Trimming removed 4 bases from V and 0 bases from J, with 10 bases in between. CDR1 and CDR2 from the germline V gene are SGHRS and YFSETQ. The CDR3 has 14 amino acids. CDR3 DNA sequence: TGCGCCAGCAGCCCCCTCCCTATGAACACTGAAGCTTTCTTT. Its protein product is CASSPLPMNTEAFF. The whole variable domain, filled in from reference TRBV5-1 and TRBJ1-1, reads KAGVTQTPRYLIKTRGQQVTLSCSPISGHRSVSWYQQTPGQGLQFLFEYFSETQRNKGNFPGRFSGRQFSNSRSEMNVSTLELGDSALYLCASSPLPMNTEAFFGQGTRLTVV.

The CDR3 nucleotides are TGTGCCAGCAGTTACTTTCAGGGTAGCCCTGAAGCTTTCTTT. Translated, it gives CASSYFQGSPEAFF. The V and J genes are TRBV6-5 and TRBJ1-1, with D possibly TRBD1 on 5 matching bases. The CDR3 spans 14 residues. V lost 1 base, J lost 6 bases, and 12 bases lay in between. Germline V CDR1 and CDR2: MNHEY, SVGAGI.

The CDR3 DNA reads TGTGCCACCAGTTCACAGGGGGCAGGTATCACCTTC. Translating it yields CATSSQGAGITF. This sequence joins TRBV24-1 and TRBJ1-2, with 9 nucleotides matching TRBD1. Germline CDR1 KGHDR, CDR2 SFDVKD. The J segment lost 13 bases and the V segment lost 6 bases, leaving 8 bases of the junction unmatched. CDR3 length: 12 residues.

The chain employs TRBV11-3 and TRBJ1-6; a possible D gene is TRBD1 (6 bases). In germline, CDR1 is SGHNT, CDR2 YENEEA. The CDR3 sequence is 13 residues long. V lost 3 bases to trimming and J lost 7 bases, with 7 bases between them. The CDR3 region is CASSLGQNSPLHF. CDR3 bases: TGTGCCAGCAGCTTGGGACAAAATTCACCCCTCCACTTT.

The rearrangement uses TRBV19 and TRBJ2-3, with 8 bases that match TRBD2. The CDR3 length is 16 residues. J was trimmed by 3 bases and V by 5 bases; bases with no gene match: 10. Germline V CDR1 and CDR2: LNHDA, SQIVND (reference sequence). In DNA form, the CDR3 reads TGTGCCAGTAGTCGGGCACTAGCGGCGAGGACAGATACGCAGTATTTT. It yields the protein CASSRALAARTDTQYF.

J is TRBJ2-1 and V is TRBV5-1; D might be TRBD2 (6 bases). With 0 bases removed from V and 6 bases from J, the gap between germline ends came to 10 bases. Germline-derived CDR1 and CDR2 are SGHRS and YFSETQ. This CDR3 region has 14 residues. As DNA, the CDR3 is TGCGCCAGCAGCTTGGGTGGAGCGGGCAATGAGCAGTTCTTC. Amino acid sequence: CASSLGGAGNEQFF.

This CDR3 is CASSISPGYSNQPQHF. The CDR3 nucleotides are TGTGCCAGTAGTATTTCCCCAGGCTATAGCAATCAGCCCCAGCATTTT. The rearrangement uses TRBV19 and TRBJ1-5; no firm D call. This CDR3 contains 16 residues. Germline CDR1 reads LNHDA; CDR2 reads SQIVND (reference sequence). The V gene lost 3 bases and the J gene lost 0 bases, with 12 bases spanning the gap.